These T cell receptor beta chains were read from a single sample in a study of molecular identifiers for immune sequencing clone quantification. TCRdb passed the PCR reads through MiXCR, listing each CDR3 protein once. The sample consists of hundreds of thousands of distinct CDR3 sequences, roughly 25% of them appearing once. The sample comprised naive CD8+ T cells from blood, with Jurkat cell RNA spiked in. Source of these receptors: a human donor in good health. Some libraries in this study had Jurkat cell RNA spiked in. CDR3s include the opening cysteine and the closing phenylalanine or tryptophan.

CDR3 length	V gene	J gene	CDR3 protein
17	TRBV3-1	TRBJ1-3	CASSQEKGQSSGNTIYF
13	TRBV29-1	TRBJ2-3	CSVMGQSTDTQYF
14	TRBV6-6	TRBJ1-4	CASSATGSNEKLFF
13	TRBV12-3/TRBV12-4	TRBJ1-1	CASSFMCDTEAFF
13	TRBV11-2	TRBJ1-2	CASSTWTDYGYTF
15	TRBV14	TRBJ2-7	CASSPSGTVVDEQYF
13	TRBV4-1	TRBJ1-1	CASSQGETTEAFF
12	TRBV7-9	TRBJ2-7	CASSLAGFEQYF
15	TRBV6-6	TRBJ2-5	CASSPLAAPVKTQYF
15	TRBV19	TRBJ1-5	CASSPDWYSNQPQHF
14	TRBV6-2/TRBV6-3	TRBJ1-4	CASSYPGQSRQLFF
14	TRBV19	TRBJ2-2	CATRTGGRSGELFF
15	TRBV9	TRBJ2-1	CASSPKGTSYNEQFF
14	TRBV7-9	TRBJ2-7	CASAGTGAPYEQYF
18	TRBV21-1	TRBJ2-2	CASSSPSGRAEDTGELFF
16	TRBV7-9	TRBJ2-3	CASSLTLAGLTDTQYF
13	TRBV27	TRBJ1-2	CASSLQGSSPYTF
14	TRBV12-3/TRBV12-4	TRBJ2-2	CASPPPSGSGELFF
12	TRBV12-3/TRBV12-4	TRBJ2-1	CASTHGDNEQFF
16	TRBV28	TRBJ2-1	CASRPGPRSSYNEQLF